This entry lists 25 T cell receptor beta chains sequenced from one sample in a study of blood T cell repertoires in COVID-19. TCRdb keeps only in-frame clones here, not all; method: immunoSEQ multiplex PCR. The data show some 150,000 clones, with more than 70% seen just once and 1.5% to 2% held by the top ten. The sequenced material came from peripheral blood. The receptors stem from a human donor in a cohort sampled during active COVID-19.

V and J are TRBV5-6 and TRBJ2-7, with D maybe TRBD2 (6 bases). Germline V gives CDR1 SGHDT, CDR2 YYEEEE. The CDR3 extends over 13 amino acids. V gave up 2 bases and J gave up 3 bases, with 9 bases separating them. In DNA form, the CDR3 reads TGTGCCAGCAGCTTCTGGAGGGGCTACGAGCAGTACTTC. Encoded protein: CASSFWRGYEQYF.

The chain combines TRBV6-6 with TRBJ1-1; D perhaps matches TRBD1 (5 bases). This CDR3 comprises 16 residues. V dropped 2 bases and J dropped 5 bases, with 18 bases sitting between them. CDR1 and CDR2 (germline): MNHNY, SVGAGI (reference sequence). CDR3 region: CASSYPKGRGYTEAFF. CDR3 nucleotide sequence: TGTGCCAGCAGTTACCCGAAGGGGAGGGGTTATACTGAAGCTTTCTTT.

The chain is built from TRBV6-2 or TRBV6-3 and TRBJ2-7; D possibly corresponds to TRBD1 (5 bases). This CDR3 is built from 15 residues. CDR1 and CDR2 from the germline V gene are MNHEY and SVGEGT. V lost 5 bases, J lost 2 bases, and 16 bases lay in between. The CDR3 reads CASSPGPTGTYEQYF. Written as DNA, the CDR3 is TGTGCCAGCAGTCCAGGACCCACAGGAACCTACGAGCAGTACTTC.

This clone was found a few times. The J gene is TRBJ1-2, the V gene TRBV29-1; the D gene is possibly TRBD1 (5 bases). V dropped 6 bases and J dropped 4 bases, with 18 bases sitting between them. The CDR3 has 14 amino acids. Germline CDR1 reads SQVTM; CDR2 reads ANQGSEA. In nucleotides, the CDR3 is TGCAGCGTAAAAGGGGCAGAAGAAGCCTATGGCTACACCTTC. Protein sequence: CSVKGAEEAYGYTF. Filled out from reference TRBV29-1 and TRBJ1-2, the complete variable domain reads SAVISQKPSRDICQRGTSLTIQCQVDSQVTMMFWYRQQPGQSLTLIATANQGSEATYESGFVIDKFPISRPNLTFSTLTVSNMSPEDSSIYLCSVKGAEEAYGYTFGSGTRLTVV.

The chain has TRBV7-2 and TRBJ2-5; possible D gene TRBD2, 7 bases. CDR3 size: 17 residues. Germline CDR1 reads SGHTA; CDR2 reads FQGNSA. The V gene lost 0 bases and the J gene lost 0 bases, with 14 bases spanning the gap. CDR3 nucleotide sequence: TGTGCCAGCAGCTTAGCGACCGGGGGGCGGTACCAAGAGACCCAGTACTTC. Translation gives CASSLATGGRYQETQYF.

This chain links TRBV19 with TRBJ2-3, with 11 nucleotides matching TRBD2. Germline V CDR1 and CDR2: LNHDA, SQIVND (reference sequence). V dropped 6 bases and J dropped 5; count of bases not matched to a gene: 7. This CDR3 region has 15 residues. Here the CDR3 reads CASRRLAGGLDTQYF. In DNA, the CDR3 is TGTGCCAGTAGGCGCCTAGCGGGGGGCCTAGATACGCAGTATTTT.

The J gene is TRBJ2-1, the V gene TRBV5-1; 12 bases fit TRBD2. The germline V gene encodes CDR1 SGHRS and CDR2 YFSETQ. Unmatched junction bases numbered 5, after V lost 4 bases and J lost 0 bases. There are 17 residues in the CDR3. The CDR3 loop is CASSGGLAGISYNEQFF. The CDR3 DNA is TGCGCCAGCAGCGGTGGACTAGCGGGGATCTCCTACAATGAGCAGTTCTTC.

The chain carries TRBV14 and TRBJ1-2; D call uncertain. Germline V CDR1 and CDR2: SGHDN, FVKESK. V dropped 0 bases and J dropped 1 base, with 3 bases sitting between them. CDR3 size: 13 residues. CDR3 sequence: CASSQDVNYGYTF. The CDR3 DNA sequence: TGTGCCAGCAGCCAAGACGTTAACTATGGCTACACCTTC.

As regards this clone: Mismatch with germline at one junction end may stem from a read error. The rearrangement joins TRBV25-1 to TRBJ2-7; D gene unclear. This CDR3 is 13 amino acids long. Germline V gene sequence: CDR1 MGHDK, CDR2 SYGVNS. The chain's CDR3 is CASRSPSSYEQYF. DNA for the CDR3: TGTGCAAGCAGATCCCCGAGCTCCTACGAGCAGTACTTC.

The rearrangement uses TRBV5-1 and TRBJ1-2; a possible D gene is TRBD1 (6 bases). V lost 3 bases to trimming and J lost 3 bases, with 9 bases between them. Germline lookup yields CDR1 SGHRS and CDR2 YFSETQ. There are 13 residues in the CDR3. In DNA form, the CDR3 reads TGCGCCAGCAGCTCTTCAGGGGACTATGGCTACACCTTC. Translated: CASSSSGDYGYTF.

The J gene is TRBJ1-2, the V gene TRBV7-9, with TRBD1 matching 7 bases. Germline V gives CDR1 SEHNR, CDR2 FQNEAQ (reference sequence). This CDR3 is built from 14 residues. V lost 5 bases to trimming and J lost 4 bases; unmatched junction nucleotides: 7. The CDR3 DNA reads as TGTGCCAGCAGCCGAGACAGGGAGTCCTATGGCTACACCTTC. Protein product: CASSRDRESYGYTF.

The chain links TRBV5-1 to TRBJ2-3, with 10 bases identical to TRBD1. The CDR3 is made up of 18 amino acids. With 0 bases clipped from V and 9 bases from J, the junction kept 16 bases outside the gene matches. In germline, CDR1 is SGHRS, CDR2 YFSETQ. DNA for the CDR3: TGCGCCAGCAGCTTGGGACCCCCGGGACAGGGGTCCATGGACACGCAGTATTTT. Translation gives CASSLGPPGQGSMDTQYF.

J is TRBJ1-1 and V is TRBV7-9; 11 positions match TRBD1. The CDR3 has 12 residues. Losses at the gene ends were 4 bases for V and 14 bases for J; bases not matched to a gene: 6. Looked up from germline, CDR1 is SEHNR and CDR2 is FQNEAQ (reference sequence). CDR3 DNA sequence: TGTGCCAGCAGCTCCCGGACAGGGGGCGCCTTCTTT. Its translation is CASSSRTGGAFF.

This CDR3 reads CASSLQGGGYTF. The CDR3, as DNA: TGTGCCAGCAGTTTACAGGGCGGTGGCTACACCTTC. This chain joins TRBV7-6 and TRBJ1-2; possibly TRBD1 for D (6 bases). The CDR3 spans 12 residues. The germline V and J ends were trimmed by 6 bases and 7 bases, with 12 bases remaining between them. Germline V gene lookup returns CDR1 SGHVS and CDR2 FNYEAQ.

The chain joins TRBV6-4 to TRBJ2-3; 16 nucleotides match TRBD2. The CDR3 totals 17 residues. Germline trimming cut 0 bases from V and 4 bases from J; bases unmatched to any gene: 1. Germline CDR1 is MRHNA and CDR2 is SNTAGT. CDR3 nucleotide sequence: TGTGCCAGCAGTGACTCCGGGACTAGCGGGGGGGCAGATACGCAGTATTTT. Translated: CASSDSGTSGGADTQYF.

The chain employs TRBV2 and TRBJ1-1; 9 nucleotides agree with TRBD1. This CDR3 is 14 amino acids long. Trimming cost V 11 bases and J 3 bases; bases outside gene matches: 10. Germline V gene data show CDR1 as SNHLY and CDR2 as FYNNEI. The CDR3 here is CARINRGPDTEAFF. The CDR3 DNA sequence: TGTGCCCGAATCAACAGGGGGCCTGACACTGAAGCTTTCTTT.

A few counts support this clone. The V and J genes are TRBV7-8 and TRBJ2-7, with D maybe TRBD1 (6 bases). There are 12 residues in the CDR3. Trimming shortened V by 5 bases and J by 6 bases, and 11 bases separated the two germline ends. Germline lookup yields CDR1 SGHVS and CDR2 FQNEAQ. The CDR3 region is CASSVTGREQYF. The CDR3 DNA is TGTGCCAGCAGCGTTACAGGGCGCGAGCAGTACTTC.

This chain uses TRBV27 with TRBJ2-7; 9 bases line up with TRBD1. This CDR3 contains 14 residues. V lost 5 bases to trimming and J lost 6 bases; unmatched junction nucleotides: 8. From germline, CDR1 is MNHEY and CDR2 SMNVEV (reference sequence). Here the CDR3 DNA reads TGTGCCAGCAGTGCTGGGACAGGGAAAGGCGAGCAGTACTTC. Its translation is CASSAGTGKGEQYF.

The chain links TRBV3-1 (or the pseudogene TRBV3-2) to TRBJ2-7; possibly TRBD2 for D (5 bases). The CDR3 runs 15 residues. Trimming cost V 4 bases and J 4 bases, with 17 bases left between them. The germline V gene encodes CDR1 LGHDT and CDR2 YNNKEL (reference sequence). The CDR3 is CASSPQLVNPYEQYF. In DNA form, the CDR3 reads TGTGCCAGCAGCCCGCAACTAGTAAACCCTTACGAGCAGTACTTC.

The J gene is TRBJ1-4, the V gene TRBV7-2; maybe TRBD1 (6 bases). CDR3 length: 16 residues. The germline gives CDR1 SGHTA, CDR2 FQGNSA. V lost 5 bases and J 4 bases, leaving 17 bases between the germline ends. As DNA, the CDR3 is TGTGCCAGCAGCCGCGCCGCGGGGGCCCTTAATGAAAAACTGTTTTTT. Protein product: CASSRAAGALNEKLFF.

The chain joins TRBV11-2 to TRBJ2-1, with D hard to call. This CDR3 has 13 residues. The germline V gene has CDR1 SGHAT and CDR2 FQNNGV. Deletions cut 1 base from V and 9 bases from J, with 10 bases between. CDR3 coding DNA: TGTGCCAGCAGCTTAGGAACCAGTCGTGAGCAGTTCTTC. It yields the protein CASSLGTSREQFF. The complete variable domain, with remaining parts taken from reference TRBV11-2 and TRBJ2-1, reads EAGVAQSPRYKIIEKRQSVAFWCNPISGHATLYWYQQILGQGPKLLIQFQNNGVVDDSQLPKDRFSAERLKGVDSTLKIQPAKLEDSAVYLCASSLGTSREQFFGPGTRLTVL.

This rearrangement joins TRBV15 to TRBJ2-1, with a possible D match to TRBD2 (6 bases). Germline V gene lookup returns CDR1 LNHNV and CDR2 YYDKDF (reference sequence). This CDR3 region has 13 residues. With 0 bases removed from V and 8 bases from J, the gap between germline ends came to 8 bases. The chain's CDR3 is CATSRDAGYEQFF. The CDR3 DNA reads TGTGCCACCAGCAGAGATGCGGGGTATGAGCAGTTCTTC.

The CDR3, as DNA: TGTGCCAGCAGTGACTCGACTTTCTTTCCGGGGGGCACAGATACGCAGTATTTT. Its protein is CASSDSTFFPGGTDTQYF. This chain connects TRBV6-4 to TRBJ2-3; a possible D gene is TRBD2 (6 bases). The germline V gene has CDR1 MRHNA and CDR2 SNTAGT. The ends were cut back, 0 bases at V and 1 base at J, with 17 bases in the middle. The CDR3 spans 18 residues.

This chain connects TRBV7-2 to TRBJ2-5, with 8 nucleotides matching TRBD1. The CDR3 is 15 residues long. J lost 1 base, V lost 5 bases, and 6 bases had no gene match. The germline gives CDR1 SGHTA, CDR2 FQGNSA. CDR3 amino acids: CASSGRTGPQETQYF. The CDR3 DNA reads as TGTGCCAGCAGCGGCAGGACAGGGCCCCAAGAGACCCAGTACTTC.

This clone was detected only once. The chain employs TRBV7-9 and TRBJ2-5, with 8 bases identical to TRBD1. With 4 bases clipped from V and 8 bases from J, the junction kept 6 bases outside the gene matches. Per germline, CDR1 SEHNR and CDR2 FQNEAQ (reference sequence). The CDR3 extends over 13 amino acids. The CDR3 bases are TGTGCCAGCAGCTGGGGACAGGTAGATACCCAGTACTTC. Translated, it gives CASSWGQVDTQYF.